The 20 T cell receptor beta chains below come from one sample, sequenced in a study of regulatory T cells in long-lasting Graves disease. Time point defined: newly diagnosed GD, antithyroid drugs for less than 3 months. Construction of the TCR library relied on RNA isolated from PBMCs. Sequencing libraries for TCR beta were prepared with iRepertoire HTBI primers and Arm-PCR of CDR3 regions. Using its own MiXCR run on the multiplex PCR reads, TCRdb lists one record per CDR3 protein. The repertoire holds 350,000 to 400,000 distinct CDR3 sequences, with about 17% as singletons. These data are also associated with another study on T cells in Graves' hyperthyroidism and ophthalmopathy.

Here the sequenced sample was peripheral blood mononuclear cells (PBMCs), taken at new diagnosis, from a patient treated with antithyroid drugs. These receptors came from a woman aged 18-29 years with Graves disease.

This clonotype was counted at least ten times. The chain combines TRBV7-9 with TRBJ2-7, with a weak D call TRBD1 (6 bases). Germline V gene sequence: CDR1 SEHNR, CDR2 FQNEAQ (reference sequence). V lost 5 bases and J 2 bases, leaving 16 bases between the germline ends. The CDR3 is 15 residues long. As DNA, the CDR3 is TGTGCCAGCAGCCCCTGGCCCAGGGGCACCTACGAGCAGTACTTC. As protein: CASSPWPRGTYEQYF. The full variable domain, rest sourced from reference TRBV7-9 and TRBJ2-7, is DTGVSQNPRHKITKRGQNVTFRCDPISEHNRLYWYRQTLGQGPEFLTYFQNEAQLEKSRLLSDRFSAERPKGSFSTLEIQRTEQGDSAMYLCASSPWPRGTYEQYFGPGTRLTVT.

This clonotype appeared a few times. This chain joins TRBV6-4 and TRBJ2-1; tentative D call: TRBD1 (6 bases). Germline CDR1 is MRHNA and CDR2 is SNTAGT. This CDR3 spans 15 amino acids. The V end was cut by 4 bases, the J end by 2 bases, with 12 bases between. In DNA form, the CDR3 reads TGTGCCAGCAGTGCCGGACAGCTACCCTACAATGAGCAGTTCTTC. Its translation: CASSAGQLPYNEQFF.

This clonotype was found many times. The chain has TRBV5-1 and TRBJ2-1; tentatively, D is TRBD2 (6 bases). The CDR3 runs to 15 residues. Germline lookup yields CDR1 SGHRS and CDR2 YFSETQ. Trimming removed 2 bases from V and 8 bases from J, with 17 bases in between. CDR3 nucleotides: TGCGCCAGCAGCTTTAGGGAGGCCCTGCGGGATGAGCAGTTCTTC. It encodes CASSFREALRDEQFF.

This clonotype was observed many times. The rearrangement joins TRBV19 to TRBJ1-5, with a tentative D call TRBD1 (5 bases). V was shortened by 6 bases and J by 2 bases, with 14 bases between the two germline ends. Germline assignment: CDR1 LNHDA and CDR2 SQIVND (reference sequence). The length of the CDR3 is 15 residues. CDR3 nucleotide sequence: TGTGCCAGTAGCATGAGGGGCGTCGGCAATCAGCCCCAGCATTTT. Encoded protein: CASSMRGVGNQPQHF.

V is TRBV7-6 and J is TRBJ1-3; TRBD1 aligns across 7 bases. Losses at the gene ends were 6 bases for V and 8 bases for J; bases not matched to a gene: 7. The CDR3 consists of 13 residues. CDR1 and CDR2 from the germline V gene are SGHVS and FNYEAQ. CDR3 coding DNA: TGTGCCAGCAGTTCGACAGGGCGGGACACCATATATTTT. This gives the protein CASSSTGRDTIYF.

This clonotype appeared a few times. The chain employs TRBV3-1 and TRBJ2-1; 8 nucleotides align to TRBD2. This CDR3 comprises 17 residues. The germline V gene encodes CDR1 LGHDT and CDR2 YNNKEL (reference sequence). V lost 0 bases to trimming and J lost 3 bases; unmatched junction nucleotides: 7. The CDR3 sequence is CASSQDRGGAFYNEQFF. DNA for the CDR3: TGTGCCAGCAGCCAAGATCGGGGGGGGGCCTTCTACAATGAGCAGTTCTTC.

This clonotype was observed a few times. The chain recombines TRBV6-2 or TRBV6-3 with TRBJ1-2, with D perhaps TRBD1 (5 bases). Deletions cut 8 bases from V and 2 bases from J, with 9 bases between. The CDR3 is 12 residues long. Germline V gene lookup returns CDR1 MNHEY and CDR2 SVGEGT. The CDR3 spells CASGGFNYGYTF. The DNA for the CDR3 is TGTGCCAGCGGGGGGTTCAACTATGGCTACACCTTC.

This sequence joins TRBV6-1 and TRBJ2-1; 10 bases are a match to TRBD2. The CDR3 is 15 residues long. Trimming cost V 6 bases and J 5 bases; bases outside gene matches: 7. Germline CDR1 is MNHNS and CDR2 is SASEGT. The CDR3 loop reads CASRQLAGSDNEQFF. CDR3 nucleotides: TGTGCCAGCAGACAACTAGCGGGGTCCGACAATGAGCAGTTCTTC.

This clonotype appeared many times. This chain uses TRBV11-2 with TRBJ2-7, with 7 bases lining up with TRBD1. From germline, CDR1 is SGHAT and CDR2 FQNNGV. The length of the CDR3 is 13 residues. J was trimmed by 3 bases and V by 4 bases; bases with no gene match: 3. The CDR3 is CASSWGQFYEQYF. The DNA of the CDR3 is TGTGCCAGCAGCTGGGGACAGTTCTACGAGCAGTACTTC.

J is TRBJ2-5 and V is TRBV19, with 11 bases that match TRBD1. This CDR3 spans 14 amino acids. Germline V CDR1 and CDR2: LNHDA, SQIVND (reference sequence). With 3 bases clipped from V and 6 bases from J, the junction kept 3 bases outside the gene matches. The CDR3 loop reads CASSIRDRGKTQYF. In DNA form, the CDR3 reads TGTGCCAGTAGTATCCGGGACAGGGGGAAGACCCAGTACTTC.

This clonotype came up many times. The chain has TRBV2 and TRBJ2-5; D is possibly TRBD2 (5 bases). V lost 7 bases, J lost 0 bases, and 12 bases lay in between. Germline loops: CDR1 SNHLY, CDR2 FYNNEI. The CDR3 covers 14 residues. CDR3 residues: CASTEGGYQETQYF. The CDR3 region has the DNA TGTGCCAGCACCGAGGGCGGTTACCAAGAGACCCAGTACTTC.

This clonotype was seen repeatedly, ten times or more. The rearrangement links TRBV28 to TRBJ2-1, with 7 bases that match TRBD1. J lost 2 bases, V lost 7 bases, and 8 bases had no gene match. The CDR3 has 15 amino acids. Per germline, CDR1 MDHEN and CDR2 SYDVKM. This CDR3 is CASIQTGSPYNEQFF. DNA for the CDR3: TGTGCCAGCATTCAGACAGGGTCCCCCTACAATGAGCAGTTCTTC.

This chain connects TRBV2 to TRBJ2-5; 10 bases match TRBD1. J lost 5 bases, V lost 5 bases, and 20 bases had no gene match. Germline V gene lookup returns CDR1 SNHLY and CDR2 FYNNEI. This CDR3 has 19 residues. The CDR3 sequence is CASSLSGTGAPPSVETQYF. For the CDR3, the DNA is TGTGCCAGCAGTTTGTCCGGGACAGGGGCCCCCCCAAGTGTTGAGACCCAGTACTTC.

This clonotype occurred a few times. A read error is the likely source, as a far larger clone sits one nucleotide away. The CDR3 protein is CATQRNSANEQLF. The CDR3, as DNA: TGTGCCACCCAGCGAAATAGCGCAAATGAGCAGCTCTTC. The chain employs TRBV7-9 and TRBJ2-5, with D tentatively TRBD2 (5 bases). Germline lookup yields CDR1 SEHNR and CDR2 FQNEAQ (reference sequence). CDR3 length: 13 amino acids.

CDR3 nucleotide sequence: TGTGCCAGCAGCGAAAGCAGTAGACGGCGCTTTTTCTTC. Residues: CASSESSRRRFFF. The chain combines TRBV7-9 with TRBJ2-1; no firm D call. Trimming took 5 bases from V and 16 from J, leaving 21 bases between them. Germline loops: CDR1 SEHNR, CDR2 FQNEAQ (reference sequence). The CDR3 runs 13 residues.

CDR3 residues: CATATGSSTDTQYF. CDR3 bases: TGTGCCACCGCTACAGGGTCTAGCACAGATACGCAGTATTTT. The J gene is TRBJ2-3, the V gene TRBV19, with a possible D match to TRBD1 (6 bases). Germline values: CDR1 LNHDA, CDR2 SQIVND (reference sequence). CDR3 length: 14 amino acids. V lost 10 bases to trimming and J lost 0 bases, with 14 bases between them. Variable domain in full (rest from reference TRBV19 and TRBJ2-3): DGGITQSPKYLFRKEGQNVTLSCEQNLNHDAMYWYRQDPGQGLRLIYYSQIVNDFQKGDIAEGYSVSREKKESFPLTVTSAQKNPTAFYLCATATGSSTDTQYFGPGTRLTVL.

This clonotype was observed at least ten times. The chain's CDR3 is CASSLALAPGYEQYF. CDR3 DNA: TGCGCCAGCAGCTTGGCCCTGGCACCGGGTTACGAGCAGTACTTC. The chain has TRBV5-1 and TRBJ2-7; D is unclear. The CDR3 is made up of 15 amino acids. V was shortened by 0 bases and J by 4 bases, with 14 bases between the two germline ends. Per the germline V gene, CDR1 is SGHRS and CDR2 is YFSETQ. Based on the CDR3 plus reference TRBV5-1 and TRBJ2-7, the full variable domain is KAGVTQTPRYLIKTRGQQVTLSCSPISGHRSVSWYQQTPGQGLQFLFEYFSETQRNKGNFPGRFSGRQFSNSRSEMNVSTLELGDSALYLCASSLALAPGYEQYFGPGTRLTVT.

There are many counts of this clonotype. The V and J genes are TRBV2 and TRBJ1-4; 11 bases fit TRBD1. Unmatched junction bases numbered 7, after V lost 6 bases and J lost 7 bases. The CDR3 has 15 residues. The V gene's germline CDR1 is SNHLY and CDR2 FYNNEI. CDR3 sequence reads: CASRTDRGLGEKLFF. The CDR3 DNA follows: TGTGCCAGCAGGACGGACAGGGGGCTGGGTGAAAAACTGTTTTTT.

This chain links TRBV12-3 or TRBV12-4 with TRBJ1-1, with D hard to call. V was shortened by 2 bases and J by 3 bases, with 10 bases between the two germline ends. This CDR3 contains 14 residues. CDR3 nucleotide sequence: TGTGCCAGCAGTTTATTTGGCGGAGACACTGAAGCTTTCTTT. Amino acids: CASSLFGGDTEAFF.

This clonotype has ten or more counts. The chain joins TRBV5-5 to TRBJ1-1, with 8 bases identical to TRBD1. Germline loops: CDR1 SGHKS, CDR2 YYEKEE (reference sequence). J lost 6 bases, V lost 1 base, and 8 bases had no gene match. CDR3 length: 15 amino acids. CDR3 coding DNA: TGTGCCAGCAGCTTGCAAGGACAGGGTAGCGCTGAAGCTTTCTTT. Translating it yields CASSLQGQGSAEAFF.